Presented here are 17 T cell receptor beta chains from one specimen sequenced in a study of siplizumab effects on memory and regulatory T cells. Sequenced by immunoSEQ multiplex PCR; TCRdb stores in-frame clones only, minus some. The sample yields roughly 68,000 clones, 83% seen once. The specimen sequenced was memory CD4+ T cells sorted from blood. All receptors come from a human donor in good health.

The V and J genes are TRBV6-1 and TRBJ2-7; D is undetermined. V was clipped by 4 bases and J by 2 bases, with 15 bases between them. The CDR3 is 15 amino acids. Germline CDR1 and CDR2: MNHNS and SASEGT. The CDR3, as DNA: TGTGCCAGCAGTGGGAATGGGCCGTCTACCTACGAGCAGTACTTC. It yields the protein CASSGNGPSTYEQYF.

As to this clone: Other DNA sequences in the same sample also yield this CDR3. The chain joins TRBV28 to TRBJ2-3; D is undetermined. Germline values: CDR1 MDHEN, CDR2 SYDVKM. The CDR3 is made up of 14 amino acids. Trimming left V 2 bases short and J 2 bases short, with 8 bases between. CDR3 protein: CASSLQGNTDTQYF. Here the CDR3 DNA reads TGTGCCAGCAGTTTACAAGGCAACACAGATACGCAGTATTTT.

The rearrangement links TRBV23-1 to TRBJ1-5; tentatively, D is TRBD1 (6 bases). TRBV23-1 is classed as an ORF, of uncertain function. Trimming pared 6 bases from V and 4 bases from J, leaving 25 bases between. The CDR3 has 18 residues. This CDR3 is CASSPRWTRGPDNQPQHF. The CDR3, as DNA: TGCGCCAGCAGCCCCCGATGGACCAGGGGACCCGATAATCAGCCCCAGCATTTT.

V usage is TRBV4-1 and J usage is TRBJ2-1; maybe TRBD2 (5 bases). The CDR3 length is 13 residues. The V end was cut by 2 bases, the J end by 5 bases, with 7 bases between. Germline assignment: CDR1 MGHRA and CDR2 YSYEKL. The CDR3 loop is CASSQTGNNEQFF. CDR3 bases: TGCGCCAGCAGCCAAACCGGGAACAATGAGCAGTTCTTC.

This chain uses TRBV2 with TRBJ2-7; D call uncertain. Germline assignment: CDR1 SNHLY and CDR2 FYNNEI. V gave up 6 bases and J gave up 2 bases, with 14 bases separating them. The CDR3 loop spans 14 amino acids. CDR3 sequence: CASRVTLGAYEQYF. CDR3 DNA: TGTGCCAGCAGGGTCACTCTAGGAGCCTACGAGCAGTACTTC.

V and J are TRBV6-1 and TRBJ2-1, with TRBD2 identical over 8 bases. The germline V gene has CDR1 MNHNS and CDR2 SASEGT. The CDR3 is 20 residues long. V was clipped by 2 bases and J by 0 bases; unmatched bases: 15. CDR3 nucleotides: TGTGCCAGCAGTGAAAGGGCTCGGGAGGGCCGAGGGGGCTCCTACAATGAGCAGTTCTTC. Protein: CASSERAREGRGGSYNEQFF.

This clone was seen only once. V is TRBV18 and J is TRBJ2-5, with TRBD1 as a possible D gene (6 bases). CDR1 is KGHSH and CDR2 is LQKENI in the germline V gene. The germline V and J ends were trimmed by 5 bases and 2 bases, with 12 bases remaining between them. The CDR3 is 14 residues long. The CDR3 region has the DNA TGTGCCAGCTCAGGACGACAGGTTCAAGAGACCCAGTACTTC. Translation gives CASSGRQVQETQYF.

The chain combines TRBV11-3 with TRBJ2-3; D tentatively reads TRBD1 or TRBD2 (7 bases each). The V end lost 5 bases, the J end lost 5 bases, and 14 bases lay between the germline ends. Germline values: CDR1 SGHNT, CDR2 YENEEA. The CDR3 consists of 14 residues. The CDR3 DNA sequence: TGTGCCAGCAGCCTCCAGGGGGGGCAAGATACGCAGTATTTT. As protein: CASSLQGGQDTQYF.

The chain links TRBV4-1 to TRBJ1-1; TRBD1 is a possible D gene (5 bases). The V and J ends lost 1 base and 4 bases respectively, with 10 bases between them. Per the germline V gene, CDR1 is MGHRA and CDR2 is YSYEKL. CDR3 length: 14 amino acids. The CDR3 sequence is CASSQVRVGTEAFF. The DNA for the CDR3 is TGCGCCAGCAGCCAAGTCAGGGTCGGCACTGAAGCTTTCTTT.

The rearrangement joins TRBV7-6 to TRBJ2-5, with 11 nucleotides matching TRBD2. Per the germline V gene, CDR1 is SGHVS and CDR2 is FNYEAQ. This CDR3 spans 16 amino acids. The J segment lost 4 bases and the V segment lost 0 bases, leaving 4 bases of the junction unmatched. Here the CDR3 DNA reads TGTGCCAGCAGCTTAGCTAGCGGGGGGGCTGGAGAGACCCAGTACTTC. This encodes CASSLASGGAGETQYF.

The CDR3 loop reads CASSYSPDSFYGYTF. CDR3 coding DNA: TGTGCCAGCAGTTACTCGCCGGACAGTTTCTATGGCTACACCTTC. The chain carries TRBV6-5 and TRBJ1-2, with a tentative D call TRBD1 (6 bases). Trimming shortened V by 0 bases and J by 4 bases, and 12 bases separated the two germline ends. The CDR3 contains 15 residues. CDR1 is MNHEY, CDR2 SVGAGI, per germline.

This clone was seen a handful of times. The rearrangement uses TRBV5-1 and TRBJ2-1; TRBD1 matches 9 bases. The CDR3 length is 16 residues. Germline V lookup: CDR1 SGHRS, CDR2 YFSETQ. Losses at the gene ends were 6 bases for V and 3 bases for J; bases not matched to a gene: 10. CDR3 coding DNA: TGCGCCAGCACCCCCCTCGGGACAGGGAACTACAATGAGCAGTTCTTC. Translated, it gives CASTPLGTGNYNEQFF.

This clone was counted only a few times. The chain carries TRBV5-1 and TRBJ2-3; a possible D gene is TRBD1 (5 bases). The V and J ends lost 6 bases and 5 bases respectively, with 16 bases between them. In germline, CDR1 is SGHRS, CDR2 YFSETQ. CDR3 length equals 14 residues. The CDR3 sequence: CASMWQGRGDTQYF. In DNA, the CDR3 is TGCGCCAGCATGTGGCAGGGTAGAGGAGATACGCAGTATTTT.

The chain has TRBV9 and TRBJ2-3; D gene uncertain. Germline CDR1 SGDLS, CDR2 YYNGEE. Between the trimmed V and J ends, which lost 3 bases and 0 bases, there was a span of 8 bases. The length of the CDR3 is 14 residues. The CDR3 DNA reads TGTGCCAGCAGCGCTATCCGAAGCACAGATACGCAGTATTTT. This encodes CASSAIRSTDTQYF.

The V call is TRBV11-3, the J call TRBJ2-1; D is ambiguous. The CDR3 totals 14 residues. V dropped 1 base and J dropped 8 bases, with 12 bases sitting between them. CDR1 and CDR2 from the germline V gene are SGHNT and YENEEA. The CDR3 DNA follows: TGTGCCAGCAGCTTAGTGGGTAGTCGGGATGAGCAGTTCTTC. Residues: CASSLVGSRDEQFF. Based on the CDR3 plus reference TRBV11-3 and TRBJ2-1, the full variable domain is EAGVVQSPRYKIIEKKQPVAFWCNPISGHNTLYWYLQNLGQGPELLIRYENEEAVDDSQLPKDRFSAERLKGVDSTLKIQPAELGDSAVYLCASSLVGSRDEQFFGPGTRLTVL.

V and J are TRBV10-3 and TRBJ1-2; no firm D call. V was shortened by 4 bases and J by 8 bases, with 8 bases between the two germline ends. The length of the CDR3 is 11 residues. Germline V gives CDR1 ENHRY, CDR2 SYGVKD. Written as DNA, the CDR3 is TGTGCCATCAGTGCCGGGGAGGGCTACACCTTC. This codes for CAISAGEGYTF.

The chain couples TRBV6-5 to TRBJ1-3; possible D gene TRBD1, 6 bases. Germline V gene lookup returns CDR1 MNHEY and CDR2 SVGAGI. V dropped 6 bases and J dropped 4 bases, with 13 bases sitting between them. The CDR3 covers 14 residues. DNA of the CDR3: TGTGCCAGCAGAAAGACAGGCGGGGGAAACACCATATATTTT. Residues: CASRKTGGGNTIYF.